This record covers a single T cell receptor (beta chain). No antigen is known for it. This sample is part of a study of molecular identifiers for immune sequencing clone quantification. Background on the study: In replicates, RNA from roughly 18,000 or 92,000 naive CD8 cells was split five ways, four sequenced. Overall study results and limits: In naive cells, clones above 20 RNA copies held under 1% of molecules, whereas in effector cells they held over 99%. Spiked Jurkat TCR RNA from one cell was reportedly detectable among fewer than 1.2 million naive cells.

The CDR3 totals 16 residues. Germline V gives CDR1 SNHLY, CDR2 FYNNEI. The trim removed 6 bases at V and 8 bases at J, leaving 11 bases unmatched. Sorting selected naive CD8 T cells with a CD8+CD4-CCR7+CD45RA+ phenotype. TCRdb re-called the PCR reads with MiXCR, one entry per CDR3 protein. Of approximately 630,000 distinct CDR3 sequences listed, approximately 24% are singletons. Specimen: naive CD8+ T cells from blood, with Jurkat cell RNA spiked in. Subset described: FACS-sorted CD8+CD4-CCR7+CD45RA+ naive T cells. The chain employs TRBV2 and TRBJ2-1, with 12 bases matching TRBD1. The TCR sequence derives from a human donor in good health. Some libraries in this study had Jurkat cell RNA spiked in. The CDR3 bases are TGTGCCAGCAGCCCAAAACCGGGACAGGGGGCGGATGAGCAGTTCTTC. Its translation: CASSPKPGQGADEQFF.